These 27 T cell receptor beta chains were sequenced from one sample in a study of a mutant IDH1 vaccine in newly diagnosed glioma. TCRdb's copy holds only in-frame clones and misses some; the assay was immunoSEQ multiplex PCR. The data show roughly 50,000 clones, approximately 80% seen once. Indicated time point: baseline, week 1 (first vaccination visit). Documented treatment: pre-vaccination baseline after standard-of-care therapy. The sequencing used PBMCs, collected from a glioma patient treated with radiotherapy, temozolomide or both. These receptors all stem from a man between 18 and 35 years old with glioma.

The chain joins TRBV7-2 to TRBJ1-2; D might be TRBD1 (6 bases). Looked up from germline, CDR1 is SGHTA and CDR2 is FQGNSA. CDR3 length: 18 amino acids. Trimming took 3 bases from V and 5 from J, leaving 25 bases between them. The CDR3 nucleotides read TGTGCCAGCAGCTTTAGGGTCCAGGGGCTCCCAGAGGGGTATGGCTACACCTTC. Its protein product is CASSFRVQGLPEGYGYTF.

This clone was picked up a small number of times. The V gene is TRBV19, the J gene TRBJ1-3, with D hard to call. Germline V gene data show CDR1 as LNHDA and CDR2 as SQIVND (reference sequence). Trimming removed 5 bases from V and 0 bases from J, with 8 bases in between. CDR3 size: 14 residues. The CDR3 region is CASSGRTSGNTIYF. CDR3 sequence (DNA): TGTGCCAGTAGTGGACGGACCTCTGGAAACACCATATATTTT.

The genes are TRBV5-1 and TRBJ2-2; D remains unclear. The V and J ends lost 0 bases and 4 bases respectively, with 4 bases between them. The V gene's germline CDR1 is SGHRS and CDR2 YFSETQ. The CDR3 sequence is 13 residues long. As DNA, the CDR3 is TGCGCCAGCAGCTTGGTATTCACCGGGGAGCTGTTTTTT. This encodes CASSLVFTGELFF. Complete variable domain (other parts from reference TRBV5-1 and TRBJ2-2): KAGVTQTPRYLIKTRGQQVTLSCSPISGHRSVSWYQQTPGQGLQFLFEYFSETQRNKGNFPGRFSGRQFSNSRSEMNVSTLELGDSALYLCASSLVFTGELFFGEGSRLTVL.

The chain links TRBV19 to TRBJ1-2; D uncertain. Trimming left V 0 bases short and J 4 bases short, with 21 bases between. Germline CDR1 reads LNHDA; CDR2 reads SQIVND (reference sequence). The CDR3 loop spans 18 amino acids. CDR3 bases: TGTGCCAGTAGTATAGACGCAAATCTGGCCGGGGATATCTATGGCTACACCTTC. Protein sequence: CASSIDANLAGDIYGYTF.

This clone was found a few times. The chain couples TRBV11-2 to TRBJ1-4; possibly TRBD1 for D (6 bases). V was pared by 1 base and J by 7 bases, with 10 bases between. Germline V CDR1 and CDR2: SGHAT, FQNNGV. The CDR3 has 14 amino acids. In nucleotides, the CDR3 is TGTGCCAGCAGCTTAGGTGGGGGCTCTGAAAAACTGTTTTTT. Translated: CASSLGGGSEKLFF.

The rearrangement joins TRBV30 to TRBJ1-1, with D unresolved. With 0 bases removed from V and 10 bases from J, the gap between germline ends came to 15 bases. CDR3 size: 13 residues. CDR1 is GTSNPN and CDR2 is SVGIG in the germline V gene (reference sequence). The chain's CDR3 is CAWSVDNAAGAFF. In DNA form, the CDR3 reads TGTGCCTGGAGTGTAGACAATGCCGCCGGAGCTTTCTTT.

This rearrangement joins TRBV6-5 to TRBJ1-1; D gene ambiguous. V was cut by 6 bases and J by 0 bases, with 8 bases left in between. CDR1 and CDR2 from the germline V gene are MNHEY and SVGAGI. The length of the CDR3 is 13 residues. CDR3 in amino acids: CASRVIMNTEAFF. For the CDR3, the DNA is TGTGCCAGCAGGGTAATCATGAACACTGAAGCTTTCTTT.

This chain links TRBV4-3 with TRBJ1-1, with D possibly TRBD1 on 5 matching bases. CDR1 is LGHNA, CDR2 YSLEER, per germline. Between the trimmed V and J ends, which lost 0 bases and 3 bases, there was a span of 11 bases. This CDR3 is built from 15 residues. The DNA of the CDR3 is TGCGCCAGCAGCCAAGACCGGGGCTCCTACACTGAAGCTTTCTTT. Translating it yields CASSQDRGSYTEAFF.

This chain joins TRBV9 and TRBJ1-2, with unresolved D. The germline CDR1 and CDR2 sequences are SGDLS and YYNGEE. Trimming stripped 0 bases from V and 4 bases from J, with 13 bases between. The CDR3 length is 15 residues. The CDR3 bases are TGTGCCAGCAGCGTAGCTGACAAATGGGGCTATGGCTACACCTTC. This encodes CASSVADKWGYGYTF. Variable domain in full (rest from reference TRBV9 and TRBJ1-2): DSGVTQTPKHLITATGQRVTLRCSPRSGDLSVYWYQQSLDQGLQFLIQYYNGEERAKGNILERFSAQQFPDLHSELNLSSLELGDSALYFCASSVADKWGYGYTFGSGTRLTVV.

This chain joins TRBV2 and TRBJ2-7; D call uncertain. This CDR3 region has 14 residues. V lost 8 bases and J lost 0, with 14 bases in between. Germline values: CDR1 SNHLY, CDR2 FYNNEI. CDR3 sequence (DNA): TGTGCCAGCTCCGGAGACTGGAGCTCCTACGAGCAGTACTTC. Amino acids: CASSGDWSSYEQYF.

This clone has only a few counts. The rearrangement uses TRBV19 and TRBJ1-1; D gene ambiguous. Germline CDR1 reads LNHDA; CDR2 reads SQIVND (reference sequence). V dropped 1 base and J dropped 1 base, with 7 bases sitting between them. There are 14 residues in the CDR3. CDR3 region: CASSIGLKNTEAFF. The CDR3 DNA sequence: TGTGCCAGTAGTATAGGGCTCAAGAACACTGAAGCTTTCTTT.

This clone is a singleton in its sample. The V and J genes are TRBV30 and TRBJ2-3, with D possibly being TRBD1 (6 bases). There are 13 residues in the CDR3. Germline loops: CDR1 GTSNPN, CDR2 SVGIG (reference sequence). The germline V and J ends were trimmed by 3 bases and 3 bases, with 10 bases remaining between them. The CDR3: CAWSSQGTDTQYF. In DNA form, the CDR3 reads TGTGCCTGGAGCTCACAGGGTACAGATACGCAGTATTTT.

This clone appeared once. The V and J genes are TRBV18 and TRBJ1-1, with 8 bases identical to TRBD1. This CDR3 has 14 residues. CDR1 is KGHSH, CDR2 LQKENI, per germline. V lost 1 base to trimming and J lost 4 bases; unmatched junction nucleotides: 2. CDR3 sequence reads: CASSPLQGGTEAFF. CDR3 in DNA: TGTGCCAGCTCACCACTACAGGGGGGCACTGAAGCTTTCTTT.

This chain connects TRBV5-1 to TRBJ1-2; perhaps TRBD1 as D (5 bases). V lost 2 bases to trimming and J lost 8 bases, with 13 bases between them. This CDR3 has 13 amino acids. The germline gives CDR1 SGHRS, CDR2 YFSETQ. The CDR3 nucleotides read TGCGCCAGCAGCTTTGCCGGGGCTATCGGCTACACCTTC. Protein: CASSFAGAIGYTF.

The CDR3 bases are TGTGCCAGCAGGAAGGACGGGAGGAACTCCTACGAGCAGTACTTC. This translates into CASRKDGRNSYEQYF. The chain links TRBV6-5 to TRBJ2-7; 7 nucleotides align to TRBD2. The CDR3 sequence is 15 residues long. The V gene's germline CDR1 is MNHEY and CDR2 SVGAGI. V shed 6 bases and J 0 bases; nucleotides not matched to a gene: 8.

The CDR3 region has the DNA TGTGCCAGCAGCGTAACAGGGACCCACGAGCAGTACTTC. It yields the protein CASSVTGTHEQYF. This chain joins TRBV9 and TRBJ2-7; perhaps TRBD1 as D (6 bases). Deletions cut 1 base from V and 5 bases from J, with 10 bases between. The CDR3 is made up of 13 amino acids. The germline V gene has CDR1 SGDLS and CDR2 YYNGEE.

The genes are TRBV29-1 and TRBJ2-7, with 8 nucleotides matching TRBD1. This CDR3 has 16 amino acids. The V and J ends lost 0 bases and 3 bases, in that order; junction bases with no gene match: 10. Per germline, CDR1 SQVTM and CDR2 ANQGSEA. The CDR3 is CSVEEAGRGRRYEQYF. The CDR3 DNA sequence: TGCAGCGTTGAAGAGGCGGGCAGGGGGCGCCGCTACGAGCAGTACTTC.

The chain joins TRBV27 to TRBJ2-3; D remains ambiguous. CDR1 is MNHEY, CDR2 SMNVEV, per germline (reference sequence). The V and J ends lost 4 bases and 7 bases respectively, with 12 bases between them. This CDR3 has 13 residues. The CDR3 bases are TGTGCCAGCAGTTCGTACAACGGTAATACGCAGTATTTT. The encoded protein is CASSSYNGNTQYF.

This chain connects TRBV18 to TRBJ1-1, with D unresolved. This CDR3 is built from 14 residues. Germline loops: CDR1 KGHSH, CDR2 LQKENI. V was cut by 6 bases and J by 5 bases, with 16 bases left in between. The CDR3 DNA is TGTGCCAGCTCTGACACGAACATGGGTACTGAAGCTTTCTTT. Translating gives CASSDTNMGTEAFF.

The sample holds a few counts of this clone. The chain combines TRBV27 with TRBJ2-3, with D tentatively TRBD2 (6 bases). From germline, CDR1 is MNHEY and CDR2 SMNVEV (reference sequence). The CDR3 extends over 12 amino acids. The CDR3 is CVTSHGLDTQYF. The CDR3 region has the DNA TGTGTTACTAGCCACGGTCTGGATACGCAGTATTTT.

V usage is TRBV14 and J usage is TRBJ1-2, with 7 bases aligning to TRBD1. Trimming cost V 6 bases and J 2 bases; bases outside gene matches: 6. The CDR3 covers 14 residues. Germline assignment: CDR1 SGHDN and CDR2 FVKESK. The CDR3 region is CASSPRGRNYGYTF. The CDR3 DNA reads TGTGCCAGCAGTCCGAGGGGGCGCAACTATGGCTACACCTTC.

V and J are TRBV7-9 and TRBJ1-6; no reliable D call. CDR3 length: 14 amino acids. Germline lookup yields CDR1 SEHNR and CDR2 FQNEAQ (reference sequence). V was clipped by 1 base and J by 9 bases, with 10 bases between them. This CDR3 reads CASSLEGRGSPLHF. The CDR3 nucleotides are TGTGCCAGCAGCTTAGAAGGTCGGGGTTCACCCCTCCACTTT.

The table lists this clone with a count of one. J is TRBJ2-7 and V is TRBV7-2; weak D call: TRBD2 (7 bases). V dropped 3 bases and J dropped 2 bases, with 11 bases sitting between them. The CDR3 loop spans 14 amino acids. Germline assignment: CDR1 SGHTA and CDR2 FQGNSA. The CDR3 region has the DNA TGTGCCAGCAGCTTGGCGGGGGCAACCTACGAGCAGTACTTC. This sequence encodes CASSLAGATYEQYF.

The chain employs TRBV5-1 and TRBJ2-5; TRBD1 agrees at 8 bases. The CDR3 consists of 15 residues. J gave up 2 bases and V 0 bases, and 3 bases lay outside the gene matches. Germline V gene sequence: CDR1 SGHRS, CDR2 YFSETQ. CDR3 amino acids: CASSLAGDRQETQYF. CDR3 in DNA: TGCGCCAGCAGCTTGGCCGGGGACAGGCAAGAGACCCAGTACTTC. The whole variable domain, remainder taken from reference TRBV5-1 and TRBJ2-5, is KAGVTQTPRYLIKTRGQQVTLSCSPISGHRSVSWYQQTPGQGLQFLFEYFSETQRNKGNFPGRFSGRQFSNSRSEMNVSTLELGDSALYLCASSLAGDRQETQYFGPGTRLLVL.

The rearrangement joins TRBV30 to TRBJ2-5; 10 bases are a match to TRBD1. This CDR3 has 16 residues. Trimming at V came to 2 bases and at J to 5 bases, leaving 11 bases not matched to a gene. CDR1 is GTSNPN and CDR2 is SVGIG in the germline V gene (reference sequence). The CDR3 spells CAWSSTPGQGWETQYF. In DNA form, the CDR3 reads TGTGCCTGGAGTTCCACCCCGGGACAGGGGTGGGAGACCCAGTACTTC.

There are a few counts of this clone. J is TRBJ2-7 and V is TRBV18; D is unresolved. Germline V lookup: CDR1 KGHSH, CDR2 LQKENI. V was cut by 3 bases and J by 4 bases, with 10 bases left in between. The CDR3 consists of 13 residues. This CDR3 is CASSPPQAYEQYF. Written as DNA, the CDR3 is TGTGCCAGCTCACCCCCCCAGGCGTACGAGCAGTACTTC.

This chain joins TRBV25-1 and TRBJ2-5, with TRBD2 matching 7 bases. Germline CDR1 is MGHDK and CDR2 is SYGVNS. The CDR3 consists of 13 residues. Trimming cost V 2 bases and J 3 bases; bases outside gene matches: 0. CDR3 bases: TGTGCCAGCAGTGAAGGGGGGGAAGAGACCCAGTACTTC. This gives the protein CASSEGGEETQYF.